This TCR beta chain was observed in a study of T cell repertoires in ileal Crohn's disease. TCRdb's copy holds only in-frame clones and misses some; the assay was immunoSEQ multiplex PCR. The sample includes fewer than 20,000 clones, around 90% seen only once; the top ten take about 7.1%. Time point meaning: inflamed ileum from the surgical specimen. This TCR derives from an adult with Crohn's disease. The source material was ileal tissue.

The CDR3 sequence: CASSNLVAEETQYF. The CDR3 bases are TGTGCCAGCAGTAACCTAGTGGCAGAAGAGACCCAGTACTTC. The chain recombines TRBV6-5 with TRBJ2-5; D not resolved. The CDR3 runs to 14 residues. Per germline, CDR1 MNHEY and CDR2 SVGAGI. V shed 5 bases and J shed 3 bases, with 13 bases lying between them.